This T cell receptor (beta chain) was obtained from a study of blood T cell repertoires in COVID-19. Study-level information: PBMCs, B-cell-depleted T cells, or T cells provided the cDNA or gDNA that made up the material.

Repertoires were generated with immunoSEQ multiplex PCR, while TCRdb's copy carries only in-frame clones and drops some. This sample has roughly 250,000 clones, with roughly 86% found just once. Looked up from germline, CDR1 is SGHRS and CDR2 is YFSETQ. The CDR3 is made up of 14 amino acids. Trimming took off 0 bases at V and 1 base at J, with 7 bases between the two ends. To note about this clone: This sample includes further DNA sequences coding for the same CDR3.

The source of this sequence is a woman in her thirties with acute COVID-19. Sequenced: PBMCs or T cells enriched from blood (not recorded which). V is TRBV5-1 and J is TRBJ1-1; no firm D call. The CDR3 nucleotides read TGCGCCAGCAGCTTGGATACACCGAACACTGAAGCTTTCTTT. It codes for CASSLDTPNTEAFF.